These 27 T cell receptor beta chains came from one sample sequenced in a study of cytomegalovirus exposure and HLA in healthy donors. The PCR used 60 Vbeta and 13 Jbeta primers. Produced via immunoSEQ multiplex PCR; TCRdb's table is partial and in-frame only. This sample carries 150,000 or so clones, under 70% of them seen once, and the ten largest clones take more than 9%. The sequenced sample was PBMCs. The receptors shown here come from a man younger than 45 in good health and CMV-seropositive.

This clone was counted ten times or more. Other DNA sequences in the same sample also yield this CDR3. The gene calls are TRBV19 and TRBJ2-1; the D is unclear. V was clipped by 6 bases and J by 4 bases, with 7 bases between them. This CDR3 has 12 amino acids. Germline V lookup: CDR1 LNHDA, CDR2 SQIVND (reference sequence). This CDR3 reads CASSNGYNEQFF. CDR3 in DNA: TGTGCCAGTAGCAACGGGTACAATGAGCAGTTCTTC.

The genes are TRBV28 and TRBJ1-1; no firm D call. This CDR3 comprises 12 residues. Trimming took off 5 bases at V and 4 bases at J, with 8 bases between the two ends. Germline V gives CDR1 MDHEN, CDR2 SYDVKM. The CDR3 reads CASSLSSTEAFF. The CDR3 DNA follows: TGTGCCAGCAGTCTGAGCTCCACTGAAGCTTTCTTT.

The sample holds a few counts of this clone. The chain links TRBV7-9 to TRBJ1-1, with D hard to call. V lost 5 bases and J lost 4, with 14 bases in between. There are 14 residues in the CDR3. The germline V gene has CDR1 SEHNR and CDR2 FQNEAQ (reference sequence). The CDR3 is CASSPMASSTEAFF. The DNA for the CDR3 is TGTGCCAGCAGCCCAATGGCGTCTAGCACTGAAGCTTTCTTT. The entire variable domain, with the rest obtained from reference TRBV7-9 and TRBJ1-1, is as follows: DTGVSQNPRHKITKRGQNVTFRCDPISEHNRLYWYRQTLGQGPEFLTYFQNEAQLEKSRLLSDRFSAERPKGSFSTLEIQRTEQGDSAMYLCASSPMASSTEAFFGQGTRLTVV.

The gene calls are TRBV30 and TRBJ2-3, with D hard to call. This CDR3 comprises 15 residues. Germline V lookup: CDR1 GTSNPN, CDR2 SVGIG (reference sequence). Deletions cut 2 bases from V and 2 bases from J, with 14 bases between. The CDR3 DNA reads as TGTGCCTGGAGTTTTGGAGAGCAGTACACAGATACGCAGTATTTT. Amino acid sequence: CAWSFGEQYTDTQYF.

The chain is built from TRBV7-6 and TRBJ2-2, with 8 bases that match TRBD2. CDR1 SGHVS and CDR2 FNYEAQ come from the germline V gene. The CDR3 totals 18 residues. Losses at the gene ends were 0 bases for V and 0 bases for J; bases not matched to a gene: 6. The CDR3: CASSLAGGGYANTGELFF. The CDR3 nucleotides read TGTGCCAGCAGCTTAGCGGGCGGGGGGTACGCGAACACCGGGGAGCTGTTTTTT.

The CDR3 protein is CASSSWTVREYEQYF. CDR3 nucleotide sequence: TGTGCCAGCAGCTCCTGGACAGTCCGTGAATACGAGCAGTACTTC. The J gene is TRBJ2-7, the V gene TRBV11-2; tentatively, D is TRBD1 (6 bases). The CDR3 has 15 amino acids. Trimming stripped 4 bases from V and 4 bases from J, with 17 bases between. The germline CDR1 and CDR2 sequences are SGHAT and FQNNGV.

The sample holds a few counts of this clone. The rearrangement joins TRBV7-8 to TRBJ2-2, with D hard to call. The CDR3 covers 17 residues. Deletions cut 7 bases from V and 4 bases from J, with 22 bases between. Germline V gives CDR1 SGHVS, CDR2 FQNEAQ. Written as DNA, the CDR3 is TGTGCCAGCACCTCCCTGCGAGAAACTACTACCACCGGGGAGCTGTTTTTT. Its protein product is CASTSLRETTTTGELFF.

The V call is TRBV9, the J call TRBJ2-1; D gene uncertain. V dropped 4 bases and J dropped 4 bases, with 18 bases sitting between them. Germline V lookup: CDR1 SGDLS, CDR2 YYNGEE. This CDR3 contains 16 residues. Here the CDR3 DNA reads TGTGCCAGCAGCCCCCGACTGACCGATACGTACAATGAGCAGTTCTTC. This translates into CASSPRLTDTYNEQFF.

Here the CDR3 reads CALPQGNTGELFF. The CDR3 region has the DNA TGTGCCTTACCCCAGGGAAACACCGGGGAGCTGTTTTTT. The chain employs TRBV30 and TRBJ2-2; D perhaps matches TRBD1 (5 bases). Germline V gene lookup returns CDR1 GTSNPN and CDR2 SVGIG (reference sequence). This CDR3 comprises 13 residues. V was cut by 7 bases and J by 2 bases, with 11 bases left in between.

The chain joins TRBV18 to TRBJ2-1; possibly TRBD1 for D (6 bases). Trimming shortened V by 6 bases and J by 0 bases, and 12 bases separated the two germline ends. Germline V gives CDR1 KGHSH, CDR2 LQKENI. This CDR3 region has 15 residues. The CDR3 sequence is CASSTGQSSYNEQFF. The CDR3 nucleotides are TGTGCCAGCTCCACCGGACAGAGCTCCTACAATGAGCAGTTCTTC.

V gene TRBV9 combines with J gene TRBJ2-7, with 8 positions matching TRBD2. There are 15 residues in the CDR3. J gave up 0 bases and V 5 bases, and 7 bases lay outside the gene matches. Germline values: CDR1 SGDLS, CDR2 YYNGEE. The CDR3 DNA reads TGTGCCAGCAGTGAAAGCGGGGGCGCCTCCTACGAGCAGTACTTC. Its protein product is CASSESGGASYEQYF.

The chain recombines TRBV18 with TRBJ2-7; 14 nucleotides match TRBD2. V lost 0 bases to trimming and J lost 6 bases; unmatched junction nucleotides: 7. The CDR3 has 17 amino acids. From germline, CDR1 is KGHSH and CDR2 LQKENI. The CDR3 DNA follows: TGTGCCAGCTCACCACCGGGACTAGCGGGAGCCGGGCTCGAGCAGTACTTC. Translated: CASSPPGLAGAGLEQYF.

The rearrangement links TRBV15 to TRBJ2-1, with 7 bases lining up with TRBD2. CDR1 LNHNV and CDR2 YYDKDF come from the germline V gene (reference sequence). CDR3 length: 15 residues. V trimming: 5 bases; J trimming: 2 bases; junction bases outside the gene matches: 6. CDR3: CATSVESGAYNEQFF. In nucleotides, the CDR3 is TGTGCCACCAGCGTAGAAAGCGGGGCCTACAATGAGCAGTTCTTC.

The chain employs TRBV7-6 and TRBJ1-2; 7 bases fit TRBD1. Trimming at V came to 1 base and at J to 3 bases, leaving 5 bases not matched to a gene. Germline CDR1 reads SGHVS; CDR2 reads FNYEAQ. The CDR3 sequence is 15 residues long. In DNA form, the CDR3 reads TGTGCCAGCAGCTTAGATGGCAGGGGGTACTATGGCTACACCTTC. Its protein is CASSLDGRGYYGYTF.

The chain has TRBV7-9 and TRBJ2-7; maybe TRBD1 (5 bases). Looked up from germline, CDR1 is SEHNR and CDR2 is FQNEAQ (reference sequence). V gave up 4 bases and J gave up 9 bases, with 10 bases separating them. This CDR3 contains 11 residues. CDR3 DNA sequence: TGTGCCAGCAGCTCAGGGTCTGGGCAGTACTTC. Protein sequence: CASSSGSGQYF.

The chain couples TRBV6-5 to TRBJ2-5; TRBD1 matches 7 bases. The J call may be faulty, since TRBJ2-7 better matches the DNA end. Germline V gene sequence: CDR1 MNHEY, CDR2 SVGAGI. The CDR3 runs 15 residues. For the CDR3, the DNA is TGTGCCAGCAGTTACTCGTCAGCAGGGGGACACGAGCAGTACTTC. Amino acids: CASSYSSAGGHEQYF.

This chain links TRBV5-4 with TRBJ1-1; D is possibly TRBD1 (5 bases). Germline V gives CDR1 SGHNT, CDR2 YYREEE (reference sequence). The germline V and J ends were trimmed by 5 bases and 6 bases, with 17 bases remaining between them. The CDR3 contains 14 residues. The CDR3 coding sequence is TGTGCCAGCAGGGCCGGGACTAAGGATTCTGAAGCTTTCTTT. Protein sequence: CASRAGTKDSEAFF. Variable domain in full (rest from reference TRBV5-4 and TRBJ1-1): ETGVTQSPTHLIKTRGQQVTLRCSSQSGHNTVSWYQQALGQGPQFIFQYYREEENGRGNFPPRFSGLQFPNYSSELNVNALELDDSALYLCASRAGTKDSEAFFGQGTRLTVV.

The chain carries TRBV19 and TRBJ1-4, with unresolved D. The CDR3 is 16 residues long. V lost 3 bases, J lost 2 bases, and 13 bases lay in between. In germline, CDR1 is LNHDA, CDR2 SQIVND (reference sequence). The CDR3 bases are TGTGCCAGTAGTATGGCGGGGTACGGCACTAATGAAAAACTGTTTTTT. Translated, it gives CASSMAGYGTNEKLFF. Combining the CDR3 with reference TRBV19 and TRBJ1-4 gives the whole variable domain DGGITQSPKYLFRKEGQNVTLSCEQNLNHDAMYWYRQDPGQGLRLIYYSQIVNDFQKGDIAEGYSVSREKKESFPLTVTSAQKNPTAFYLCASSMAGYGTNEKLFFGSGTQLSVL.

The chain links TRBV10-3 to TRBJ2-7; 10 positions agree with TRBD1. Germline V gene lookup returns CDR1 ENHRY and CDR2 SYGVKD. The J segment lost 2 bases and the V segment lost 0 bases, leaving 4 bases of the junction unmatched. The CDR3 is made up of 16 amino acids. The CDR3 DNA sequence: TGTGCCATCAGTGAGTCGGCCGGGACAGGGGCCTACGAGCAGTACTTC. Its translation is CAISESAGTGAYEQYF.

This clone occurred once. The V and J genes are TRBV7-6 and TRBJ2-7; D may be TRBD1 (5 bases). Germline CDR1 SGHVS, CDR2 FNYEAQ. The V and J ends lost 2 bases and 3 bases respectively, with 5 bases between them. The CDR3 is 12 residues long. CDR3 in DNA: TGTGCCAGCAGCTTACAGGGCTACGAGCAGTACTTC. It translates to CASSLQGYEQYF.

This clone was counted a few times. CDR3 nucleotides: TGTGCCAGCAGCGGACAGGGCTTAGCTTTCTTT. Translation: CASSGQGLAFF. V gene TRBV6-6 combines with J gene TRBJ1-1, with 8 bases aligning to TRBD1. Germline V lookup: CDR1 MNHNY, CDR2 SVGAGI (reference sequence). Trimming took 6 bases from V and 10 from J; bases not matched to a gene: 4. There are 11 residues in the CDR3.

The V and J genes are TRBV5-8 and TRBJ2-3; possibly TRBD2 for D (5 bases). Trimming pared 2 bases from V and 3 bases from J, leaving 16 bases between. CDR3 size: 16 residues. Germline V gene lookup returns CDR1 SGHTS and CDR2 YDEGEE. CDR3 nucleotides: TGTGCCAGCAGCTTAGGTCGGACTTCCCTTACAGATACGCAGTATTTT. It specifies CASSLGRTSLTDTQYF.

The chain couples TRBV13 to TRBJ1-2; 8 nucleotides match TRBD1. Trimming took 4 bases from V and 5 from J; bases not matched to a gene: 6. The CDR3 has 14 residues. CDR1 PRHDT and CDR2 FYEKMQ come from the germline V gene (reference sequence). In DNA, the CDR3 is TGTGCCAGCAGCTCACTAGGGACAGGATATGGCTACACCTTC. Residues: CASSSLGTGYGYTF.

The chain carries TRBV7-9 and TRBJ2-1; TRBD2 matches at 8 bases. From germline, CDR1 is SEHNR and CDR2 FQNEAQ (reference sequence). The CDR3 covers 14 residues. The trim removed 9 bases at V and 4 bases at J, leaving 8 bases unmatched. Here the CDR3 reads CASTRTSGYNEQFF. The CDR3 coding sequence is TGTGCCAGTACTCGTACTAGCGGTTACAATGAGCAGTTCTTC.

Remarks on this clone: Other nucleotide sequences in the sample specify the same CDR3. The chain's CDR3 is CASSRQETQYF. In nucleotides, the CDR3 is TGCGCCAGCAGCCGGCAAGAGACCCAGTACTTC. The V and J genes are TRBV5-1 and TRBJ2-5; D is uncertain. CDR3 length: 11 amino acids. The germline V and J ends were trimmed by 4 bases and 2 bases, with 3 bases remaining between them. CDR1 is SGHRS and CDR2 is YFSETQ in the germline V gene.

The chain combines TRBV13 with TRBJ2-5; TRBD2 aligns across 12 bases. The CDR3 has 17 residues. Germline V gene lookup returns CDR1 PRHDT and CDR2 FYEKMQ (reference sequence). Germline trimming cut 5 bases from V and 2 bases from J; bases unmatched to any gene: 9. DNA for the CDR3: TGTGCCAGCAGCCCATCCCAAGGACTAGCGGGACAAGAGACCCAGTACTTC. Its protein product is CASSPSQGLAGQETQYF.

CDR3 in DNA: TGTGCCAGCCGAGGGACAGGAGGAATAACCAAGAGCTCCTACGAGCAGTACTTC. Translated, it gives CASRGTGGITKSSYEQYF. This sequence joins TRBV7-9 and TRBJ2-5; 8 bases agree with TRBD1. The end of the DNA fits TRBJ2-7 better, so the J call may be wrong. The germline V gene encodes CDR1 SEHNR and CDR2 FQNEAQ (reference sequence). The CDR3 runs to 18 residues.